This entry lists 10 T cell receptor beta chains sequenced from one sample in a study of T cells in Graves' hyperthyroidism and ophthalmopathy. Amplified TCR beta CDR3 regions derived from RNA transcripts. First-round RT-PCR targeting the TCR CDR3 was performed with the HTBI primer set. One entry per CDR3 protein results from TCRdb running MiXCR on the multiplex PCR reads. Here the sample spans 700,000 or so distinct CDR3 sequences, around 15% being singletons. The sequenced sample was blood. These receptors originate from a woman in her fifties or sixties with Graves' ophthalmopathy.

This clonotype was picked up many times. CDR3: CASSAVTANTEAFF. The CDR3 coding sequence is TGTGCCAGCAGTGCTGTGACAGCGAACACTGAAGCTTTCTTT. This chain joins TRBV2 and TRBJ1-1, with D tentatively TRBD1 (5 bases). The germline V gene encodes CDR1 SNHLY and CDR2 FYNNEI. V lost 4 bases and J lost 1, with 10 bases in between. The CDR3 has 14 amino acids.

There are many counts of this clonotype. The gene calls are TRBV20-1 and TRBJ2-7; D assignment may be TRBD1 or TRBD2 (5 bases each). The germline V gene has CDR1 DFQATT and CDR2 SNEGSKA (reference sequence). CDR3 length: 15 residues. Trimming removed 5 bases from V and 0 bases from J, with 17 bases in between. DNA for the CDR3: TGCAGTGCTTCAGAGGGGCCAGCCAGCTCCTACGAGCAGTACTTC. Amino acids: CSASEGPASSYEQYF.

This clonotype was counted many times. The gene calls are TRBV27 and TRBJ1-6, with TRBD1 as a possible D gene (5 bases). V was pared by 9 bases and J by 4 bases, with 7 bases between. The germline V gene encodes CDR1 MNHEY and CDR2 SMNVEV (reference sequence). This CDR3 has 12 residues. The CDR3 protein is CASGGYNSPLHF. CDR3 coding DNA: TGTGCCAGTGGGGGGTATAATTCACCCCTCCACTTT.

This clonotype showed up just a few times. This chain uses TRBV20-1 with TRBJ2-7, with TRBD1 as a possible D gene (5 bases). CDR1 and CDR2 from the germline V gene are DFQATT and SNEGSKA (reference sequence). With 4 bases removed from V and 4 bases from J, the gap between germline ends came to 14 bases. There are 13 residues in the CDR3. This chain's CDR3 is CSAISGSLYEQYF. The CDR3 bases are TGCAGTGCTATTTCAGGGTCCCTTTACGAGCAGTACTTC.

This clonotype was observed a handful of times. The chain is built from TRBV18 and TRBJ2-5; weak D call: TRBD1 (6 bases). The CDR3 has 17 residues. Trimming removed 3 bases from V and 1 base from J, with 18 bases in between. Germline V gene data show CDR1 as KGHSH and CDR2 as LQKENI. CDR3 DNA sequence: TGTGCCAGCTCACCGCGGAGATACAGGGAACCCCAAGAGACCCAGTACTTC. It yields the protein CASSPRRYREPQETQYF.

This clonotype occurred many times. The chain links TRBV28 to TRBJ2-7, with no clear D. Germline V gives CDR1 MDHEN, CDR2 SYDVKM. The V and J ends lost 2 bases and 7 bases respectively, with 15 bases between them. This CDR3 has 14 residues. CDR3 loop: CASSLPPDGREQYF. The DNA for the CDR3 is TGTGCCAGCAGTTTACCACCGGACGGACGAGAGCAGTACTTC.

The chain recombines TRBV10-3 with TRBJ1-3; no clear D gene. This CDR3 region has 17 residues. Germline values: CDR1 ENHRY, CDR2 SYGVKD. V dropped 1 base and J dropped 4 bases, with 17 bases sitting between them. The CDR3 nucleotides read TGTGCCATCAGTGAGTTTGGATCTGGGTCGAGAGGAAACACCATATATTTT. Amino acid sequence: CAISEFGSGSRGNTIYF.

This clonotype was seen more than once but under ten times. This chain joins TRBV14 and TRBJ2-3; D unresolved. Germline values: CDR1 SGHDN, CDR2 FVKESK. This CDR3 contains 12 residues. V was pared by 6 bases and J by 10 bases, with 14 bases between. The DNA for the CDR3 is TGTGCCAGCAGTCTGGGCTCCGCCCCGCAGTATTTT. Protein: CASSLGSAPQYF.

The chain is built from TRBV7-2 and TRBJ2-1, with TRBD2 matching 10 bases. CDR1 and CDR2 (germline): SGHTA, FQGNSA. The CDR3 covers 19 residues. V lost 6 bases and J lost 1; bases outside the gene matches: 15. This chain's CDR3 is CASRYTSSGSSISYNEQFF. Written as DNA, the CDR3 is TGTGCCAGCAGGTACACATCTAGCGGGAGTTCTATATCCTACAATGAGCAGTTCTTC. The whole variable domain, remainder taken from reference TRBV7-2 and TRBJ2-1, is GAGVSQSPSNKVTEKGKDVELRCDPISGHTALYWYRQSLGQGLEFLIYFQGNSAPDKSGLPSDRFSAERTGGSVSTLTIQRTQQEDSAVYLCASRYTSSGSSISYNEQFFGPGTRLTVL.

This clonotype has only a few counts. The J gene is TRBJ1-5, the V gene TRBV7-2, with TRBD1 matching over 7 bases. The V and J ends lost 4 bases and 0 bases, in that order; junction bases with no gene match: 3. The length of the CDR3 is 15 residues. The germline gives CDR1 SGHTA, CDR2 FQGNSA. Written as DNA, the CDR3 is TGTGCCAGCAGCTCGGACAGGAATAGCAATCAGCCCCAGCATTTT. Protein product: CASSSDRNSNQPQHF.